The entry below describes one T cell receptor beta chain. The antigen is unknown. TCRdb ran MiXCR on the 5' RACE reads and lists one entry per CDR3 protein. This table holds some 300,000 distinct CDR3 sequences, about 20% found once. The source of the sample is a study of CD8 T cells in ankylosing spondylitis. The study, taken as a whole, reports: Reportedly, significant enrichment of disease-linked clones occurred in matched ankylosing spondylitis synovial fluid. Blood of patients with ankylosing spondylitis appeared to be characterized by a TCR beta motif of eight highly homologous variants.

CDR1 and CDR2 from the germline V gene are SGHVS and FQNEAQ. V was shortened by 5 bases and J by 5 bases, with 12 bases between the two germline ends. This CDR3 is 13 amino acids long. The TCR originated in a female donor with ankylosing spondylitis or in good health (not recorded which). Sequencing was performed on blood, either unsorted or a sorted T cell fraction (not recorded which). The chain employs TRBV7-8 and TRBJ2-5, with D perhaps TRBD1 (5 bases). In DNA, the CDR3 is TGTGCCAGCAGCCGGACACATCAGGAGACCCAGTACTTC. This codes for CASSRTHQETQYF. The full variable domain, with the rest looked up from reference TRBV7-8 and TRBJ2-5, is GAGVSQSPRYKVAKRGQDVALRCDPISGHVSLFWYQQALGQGPEFLTYFQNEAQLDKSGLPSDRFFAERPEGSVSTLKIQRTQQEDSAVYLCASSRTHQETQYFGPGTRLLVL.